This T cell receptor beta chain was retrieved from a study of cytomegalovirus exposure and HLA in healthy donors. Study-level points and caveats: Many donors carried some public TCRs, although rarity characterized most TCR sequences. It was reportedly the case that the classifier diagnosed cytomegalovirus status with high specificity and sensitivity.

Libraries were prepared by immunoSEQ multiplex PCR; TCRdb keeps only in-frame clonotypes and omits some of them. Counted here are about 160,000 clones, just under 90% occurring once; the ten biggest clones make up just over 4%. Germline V gives CDR1 LNHDA, CDR2 SQIVND (reference sequence). The V end was cut by 10 bases, the J end by 4 bases, with 19 bases between. CDR3 length: 14 residues. Notes on this clone: Antigen: not known.

This rearrangement joins TRBV19 to TRBJ1-2; D uncertain. The clonotype originates from a man between 18 and 35 years old in good health and CMV-seropositive. Sequencing was done on a sample of PBMCs. The DNA of the CDR3 is TGTGCCACATCAGTTCAGAATCTCCCCTATGGCTACACCTTC. Its translation is CATSVQNLPYGYTF.